This T cell receptor (beta chain) originates from a study of cytomegalovirus exposure and HLA in healthy donors. About this clone: The antigen is unknown.

The trim removed 5 bases at V and 6 bases at J, leaving 6 bases unmatched. The CDR3 runs 14 residues. Germline V gives CDR1 SGHTA, CDR2 FQGNSA. Study outcomes and limitations: A later analysis showed that HLA-associated TCR beta chains had undergone more clonal expansion than equally common others. Among TCR beta chains, those listed as cytomegalovirus-associated numbered approximately 150. Reported results showed that the classifier diagnosed cytomegalovirus status with high specificity and sensitivity. Later analysis demonstrated an association between a missense DCLRE1C variant and TCR beta V- and J-gene trimming.

The PCR contained 60 Vbeta and 13 Jbeta primers. Assay used: immunoSEQ multiplex PCR; TCRdb lists only in-frame clones, some missing. The sample data list under 200,000 clones. Sequencing was carried out using PBMCs. The rearrangement uses TRBV7-2 and TRBJ2-2; 7 nucleotides align to TRBD1. The source of this sequence is a man younger than 40 in good health and CMV-seronegative. The chain's CDR3 is CASSLAQGSGELFF. DNA of the CDR3: TGTGCCAGCAGCCTGGCACAGGGGTCCGGGGAGCTGTTTTTT.